The rows below give T cell receptor beta chains drawn from one sample of a study of shared T cell receptors in the human thymus. Sequencing used immunoSEQ multiplex PCR; TCRdb keeps in-frame clones, though not all of them. The table lists 700,000 or so clones, approximately 83% of them singletons. The sample also formed part of further work on human thymus T cells.

Material for sequencing was thymocytes. The receptors originated from a girl less than two years old with a congenital heart defect. CDR3s include the opening cysteine and the closing phenylalanine or tryptophan. Clone size, where shown, is once, few, many, or a class for clones that have expanded.

>TRBJ1-6|TRBV30|15|.
CACASGGPYNSPLHF
>TRBJ1-6|TRBV7-6|15|.
CASSFSGTENSPLHF
>TRBJ2-1|TRBV5-1|16|.
CASSPPSGGEGNEQFF
>TRBJ2-5|TRBV5-1|19|.
CASRKVLAPSGWFSETQYF
>TRBJ2-3|TRBV7-9|16|.
CASSLEISGGTDTQYF
>TRBJ1-5|TRBV2|14|.
CASRRRKPNQPQHF
>TRBJ1-6|TRBV7-9|13|.
CASRGQENSPLHF
>TRBJ2-7|TRBV7-2|14|.
CASGESGGPYEQYF
>TRBJ1-6|TRBV19|17|.
CASSIRQGRSYNSPLHF
>TRBJ2-1|TRBV4-2|17|.
CASSQEGGGPRFNEQFF
>TRBJ1-6|TRBV13|14|few
CASSFRVENSPLHF
>TRBJ1-1|TRBV4-3|16|.
CASSQGTGGFNTEAFF
>TRBJ1-4|TRBV15|15|.
CATSRVGVFNEKLFF
>TRBJ2-1|TRBV7-9|15|.
CASSGTSGGENEQFF
>TRBJ1-5|TRBV28|17|.
CASSPPGTGYSNQPQHF
>TRBJ2-6|TRBV6-6|13|.
CASSRQGVNVLTF
>TRBJ2-5|TRBV27|16|.
CASSPRGPSLSETQYF
>TRBJ1-3|TRBV25-1|13|.
CASSAGSGNTIYF
>TRBJ1-2|TRBV29-1|12|.
CSVGRKTYGYTF
>TRBJ1-5|TRBV6-5|13|.
CASRVQEGQPQHF
>TRBJ1-6|TRBV5-1|16|.
CASSWAGGSYNSPLHF
>TRBJ1-2|TRBV5-6|15|.
CASSSAREQINGYTF
>TRBJ2-5|TRBV29-1|15|.
CSVTQGPRSKETQYF
>TRBJ1-6|TRBV7-9|15|.
CASSLTGTGQSPLHF
>TRBJ1-2|TRBV6-5|15|few
CASSYGTGVNYGYTF
>TRBJ1-1|TRBV20-1|11|.
CSARQGARAFF
>TRBJ1-6|TRBV9|17|.
CASSERATGTLNSPLHF
>TRBJ1-2|TRBV7-4|17|.
CASSLARRRAGWYGYTF